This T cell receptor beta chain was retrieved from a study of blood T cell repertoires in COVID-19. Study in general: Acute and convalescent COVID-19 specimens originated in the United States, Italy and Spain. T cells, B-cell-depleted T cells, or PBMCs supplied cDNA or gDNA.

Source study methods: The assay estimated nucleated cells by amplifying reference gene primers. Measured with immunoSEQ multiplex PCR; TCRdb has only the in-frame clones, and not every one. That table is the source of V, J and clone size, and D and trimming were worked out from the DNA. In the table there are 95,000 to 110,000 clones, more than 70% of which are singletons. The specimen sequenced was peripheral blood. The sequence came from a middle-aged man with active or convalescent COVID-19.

The CDR3 DNA reads TGTGCCAGCAGCCCAGGACTAGCCCATGAGCAGTTCTTC. Translating it yields CASSPGLAHEQFF. V usage is TRBV7-9 and J usage is TRBJ2-1; 8 bases fit TRBD2. Trimming took 5 bases from V and 8 from J; bases not matched to a gene: 5. CDR1 is SEHNR, CDR2 FQNEAQ, per germline (reference sequence). This CDR3 is built from 13 residues.